The rows below give T cell receptor beta chains drawn from one sample of a study of T cell responses to AZD1222 COVID-19 vaccine. The repertoire was sequenced with immunoSEQ multiplex PCR; TCRdb's copy has only in-frame clones and lacks some. The sample contains roughly 100,000 clones, 75% to 95% of which appear only once. Specimen: peripheral blood, collected on day 0 of AZD1222 vaccination. The receptors derive from an adult in good health. CDR3s include the opening cysteine and the closing phenylalanine or tryptophan. Fields, in order: CDR3 protein, CDR3 DNA, J gene, clone size, V gene, CDR3 length, D gene. D genes are given only for firm matches. Only some rows state a clone size, as once, few, many or a class for expanded clones.

CASSPGPNYGYTF,TGTGCCAGCAGCCCCGGGCCCAACTATGGCTACACCTTC,TRBJ1-2,NA,TRBV6-5,13,NA
CAISDRLGSRDYEQYF,TGTGCCATCAGTGATCGATTGGGGTCCAGGGACTACGAGCAGTACTTC,TRBJ2-7,once,TRBV10-3,16,NA
CASTTTPSDYGYTF,TGCGCCAGCACCACGACTCCCTCTGACTATGGCTACACCTTC,TRBJ1-2,NA,TRBV5-1,14,NA
CASSLGVPTNEKLFF,TGTGCCAGCAGCTTAGGGGTTCCAACTAATGAAAAACTGTTTTTT,TRBJ1-4,NA,TRBV2,15,NA
CASSTRTGGSWGTEAFF,TGCGCCAGCAGCACCCGGACAGGGGGCAGTTGGGGCACTGAAGCTTTCTTT,TRBJ1-1,NA,TRBV5-1,17,TRBD1
CASSYSGLAGTDTQYF,TGTGCCAGCAGTTACTCAGGACTAGCGGGCACAGATACGCAGTATTTT,TRBJ2-3,NA,TRBV6-5,16,TRBD2
CASSSRDTSYNEQFF,TGTGCCAGCAGCTCCCGGGACACATCCTACAATGAGCAGTTCTTC,TRBJ2-1,NA,TRBV5-4,15,NA
CASSIAGGPSYEQYF,TGTGCCAGTAGTATTGCGGGGGGCCCATCCTACGAGCAGTACTTC,TRBJ2-7,NA,TRBV19,15,TRBD2
CASSSDRVGRETQYF,TGTGCCAGCAGCTCCGACAGGGTGGGGAGAGAGACCCAGTACTTC,TRBJ2-5,NA,TRBV7-8,15,TRBD1
CAGGDRDQGGSPLHF,TGTGCCGGGGGCGACAGGGATCAGGGAGGTTCACCCCTCCACTTT,TRBJ1-6,NA,TRBV6-5,15,TRBD1
CASSLTRGKNIQYF,TGTGCCAGCAGTTTAACTAGGGGCAAAAACATTCAGTACTTC,TRBJ2-4,once,TRBV27,14,NA
CASSMGGKQYF,TGTGCCAGTAGTATGGGGGGAAAGCAGTACTTC,TRBJ2-7,NA,TRBV19,11,NA
CASSVEETSYGYTF,TGTGCCAGCAGCGTAGAGGAGACCTCCTATGGCTACACCTTC,TRBJ1-2,NA,TRBV9,14,NA
CASSYAGVGETQYF,TGTGCCAGCAGTTACGCGGGGGTCGGGGAGACCCAGTACTTC,TRBJ2-5,NA,TRBV6-5,14,TRBD2
CASSPTRREGREQYF,TGTGCCAGCTCACCTACACGGCGGGAGGGGAGAGAGCAGTACTTC,TRBJ2-7,NA,TRBV18,15,TRBD2
CASRGDRGLSYEQYF,TGTGCCAGCAGAGGGGACAGGGGGTTAAGTTACGAGCAGTACTTC,TRBJ2-7,NA,TRBV6-5,15,TRBD1
CAWTPTNPKVVYEQYF,TGTGCCTGGACCCCGACTAACCCCAAGGTCGTCTACGAGCAGTACTTC,TRBJ2-7,NA,TRBV30,16,NA
CASSYSFSGREYEQYF,TGTGCCAGCAGTTACTCTTTTAGCGGGAGAGAGTACGAGCAGTACTTC,TRBJ2-7,NA,TRBV6-6,16,TRBD2
CASSYGYGYTF,TGCGCCAGCAGCTATGGCTATGGCTACACCTTC,TRBJ1-2,NA,TRBV5-1,11,NA
CALTEGVLPGINTEAFF,TGTGCCCTGACGGAGGGGGTTTTGCCGGGGATAAACACTGAAGCTTTCTTT,TRBJ1-1,NA,TRBV30,17,NA
CASSVGPRTSGNYEQYF,TGTGCCAGCAGCGTAGGTCCCCGGACTAGCGGTAACTACGAGCAGTACTTC,TRBJ2-7,NA,TRBV9,17,TRBD2
CSASRPGTTGELFF,TGCAGTGCTAGTCGTCCGGGTACCACCGGGGAGCTGTTTTTT,TRBJ2-2,few,TRBV20-1,14,NA
CASSYEGTGDSPLHF,TGTGCCAGCAGTTACGAGGGGACGGGGGATTCACCCCTCCACTTT,TRBJ1-6,NA,TRBV6-5,15,NA
CASSLFAENNEQFF,TGTGCCAGCAGTTTATTCGCGGAAAACAATGAGCAGTTCTTC,TRBJ2-1,NA,TRBV28,14,NA
CASSKERGARGQPQHF,TGTGCCAGCAGCAAAGAGCGGGGGGCTCGTGGTCAGCCCCAGCATTTT,TRBJ1-5,NA,TRBV21-1,16,NA
CASSFGRDYEQYF,TGTGCCAGCAGCTTTGGGAGGGACTACGAGCAGTACTTC,TRBJ2-7,NA,TRBV7-2,13,TRBD2